This TCR beta chain was documented in a study of CD8 T cells in ankylosing spondylitis. The study's findings and limits: Earlier reports found some motif variants in synovial fluid and blood in reactive arthritis.

V gave up 6 bases and J gave up 1 base, with 12 bases separating them. The CDR3 runs 14 residues. Looked up from germline, CDR1 is KGHSH and CDR2 is LQKENI. Worth noting for this clonotype: The antigen is undetermined.

MiXCR, applied by TCRdb to the 5' RACE reads, yields one record per CDR3 protein. Here the sample spans about 90,000 distinct CDR3 sequences, 25% to 35% being singletons. The rearrangement uses TRBV18 and TRBJ1-1, with D possibly matching TRBD1 (6 bases). The clonotype was recovered from a male donor with ankylosing spondylitis or in good health (not recorded which). The sequenced material came from blood, either unsorted or a sorted T cell fraction (not recorded which). CDR3: CASSQRGENTEAFF. DNA for the CDR3: TGTGCCAGCTCCCAAAGGGGGGAGAACACTGAAGCTTTCTTT. Supplemented by reference TRBV18 and TRBJ1-1, the full variable domain reads NAGVMQNPRHLVRRRGQEARLRCSPMKGHSHVYWYRQLPEEGLKFMVYLQKENIIDESGMPKERFSAEFPKEGPSILRIQQVVRGDSAAYFCASSQRGENTEAFFGQGTRLTVV.